This entry lists 22 T cell receptor beta chains sequenced from one sample in a study of blood T cell repertoires in COVID-19. TCRdb's copy holds only in-frame clones and misses some; the assay was immunoSEQ multiplex PCR. The sample yields around 250,000 clones, about 81% seen once. Sequencing input: PBMCs or T cells enriched from blood (not recorded which). Receptors were obtained from a young man with acute COVID-19.

This sequence joins TRBV6-5 and TRBJ1-6; no clear D gene. CDR1 is MNHEY and CDR2 is SVGAGI in the germline V gene. V lost 0 bases and J 5 bases, leaving 8 bases between the germline ends. The CDR3 is made up of 15 amino acids. CDR3 in amino acids: CASSYSRGNNSPLHF. The CDR3 DNA reads TGTGCCAGCAGTTACTCGAGAGGGAATAATTCACCCCTCCACTTT.

The chain links TRBV7-2 to TRBJ2-5, with D possibly being TRBD2 (8 bases). CDR3 length equals 16 residues. V was shortened by 5 bases and J by 7 bases, with 23 bases between the two germline ends. CDR1 and CDR2 (germline): SGHTA, FQGNSA. The CDR3 sequence is CASSLTSGGGHGTQYF. In DNA, the CDR3 is TGTGCCAGCAGCCTAACTAGCGGAGGGGGCCACGGGACCCAGTACTTC.

In DNA form, the CDR3 reads TGTGCCAGCAGGTTGCCCGGGACTGGACACAATGAGCAGTTCTTC. Its protein is CASRLPGTGHNEQFF. This sequence joins TRBV7-2 and TRBJ2-1; possibly TRBD2 for D (6 bases). The CDR3 contains 15 residues. With 6 bases removed from V and 5 bases from J, the gap between germline ends came to 17 bases. Germline CDR1 reads SGHTA; CDR2 reads FQGNSA.

The chain has TRBV6-5 and TRBJ1-2; D is uncertain. The length of the CDR3 is 15 residues. With 1 base removed from V and 6 bases from J, the gap between germline ends came to 15 bases. The V gene's germline CDR1 is MNHEY and CDR2 SVGAGI. The CDR3 region has the DNA TGTGCCAGCAGTTACTATAATTCGGGTTCGAATGGCTACACCTTC. Its translation is CASSYYNSGSNGYTF.

The rearrangement joins TRBV6-4 to TRBJ2-6; D is unclear. CDR1 and CDR2 (germline): MRHNA, SNTAGT. Trimming pared 5 bases from V and 3 bases from J, leaving 8 bases between. The CDR3 is 14 residues long. Written as DNA, the CDR3 is TGTGCCAGCAGTATGGCAGTTGGGGCCAACGTCCTGACTTTC. Its translation: CASSMAVGANVLTF.

The rearrangement joins TRBV5-8 to TRBJ2-1, with 8 positions matching TRBD1. This CDR3 contains 16 residues. The V and J ends lost 4 bases and 4 bases, in that order; junction bases with no gene match: 10. Germline V gene sequence: CDR1 SGHTS, CDR2 YDEGEE. The CDR3 reads CASSRLGGQGYNEQFF. CDR3 nucleotides: TGTGCCAGCAGCCGTCTGGGAGGACAGGGTTACAATGAGCAGTTCTTC.

The CDR3 here is CASSFSEGGSPLHF. CDR3 coding DNA: TGTGCCAGCAGCTTCTCGGAAGGAGGGTCACCCCTCCACTTT. This sequence joins TRBV7-2 and TRBJ1-6; no clear D. The V end lost 3 bases, the J end lost 10 bases, and 13 bases lay between the germline ends. The V gene's germline CDR1 is SGHTA and CDR2 FQGNSA. CDR3 length equals 14 residues.

The chain employs TRBV6-4 and TRBJ1-2, with a possible D match to TRBD1 (6 bases). Per the germline V gene, CDR1 is MRHNA and CDR2 is SNTAGT. V gave up 3 bases and J gave up 7 bases, with 12 bases separating them. There are 13 residues in the CDR3. The DNA of the CDR3 is TGTGCCAGCAGTGAACAGGGTTTGTCTGGCTACACCTTC. It is translated as CASSEQGLSGYTF.

The chain uses TRBV7-8 and TRBJ1-5; D gene ambiguous. The CDR3 is 16 amino acids. Trimming shortened V by 5 bases and J by 0 bases, and 14 bases separated the two germline ends. CDR1 SGHVS and CDR2 FQNEAQ come from the germline V gene. CDR3 in amino acids: CASSERRTHSNQPQHF. CDR3 nucleotides: TGTGCCAGCAGCGAGAGGCGAACACATAGCAATCAGCCCCAGCATTTT.

The table lists this clone with a few counts. This sequence joins TRBV7-9 and TRBJ1-2, with TRBD1 matching 7 bases. V lost 1 base to trimming and J lost 4 bases; unmatched junction nucleotides: 6. This CDR3 spans 15 amino acids. In germline, CDR1 is SEHNR, CDR2 FQNEAQ (reference sequence). The CDR3 loop is CASSLDGQAFYGYTF. CDR3 DNA sequence: TGTGCCAGCAGCTTAGATGGACAGGCCTTCTATGGCTACACCTTC.

This clone was observed once. V is TRBV5-1 and J is TRBJ1-2; D unclear. Germline lookup yields CDR1 SGHRS and CDR2 YFSETQ. The CDR3 consists of 13 residues. The V and J ends lost 0 bases and 4 bases respectively, with 7 bases between them. The CDR3 sequence is CASSLVTAYGYTF. The CDR3 DNA follows: TGCGCCAGCAGCTTGGTTACAGCCTATGGCTACACCTTC.

The chain combines TRBV18 with TRBJ2-3; D is possibly TRBD1 (5 bases). The V end was cut by 3 bases, the J end by 2 bases, with 12 bases between. Germline CDR1 and CDR2: KGHSH and LQKENI. CDR3 length: 15 amino acids. In nucleotides, the CDR3 is TGTGCCAGCTCACCCCGCAGACAGCACACAGATACGCAGTATTTT. Protein product: CASSPRRQHTDTQYF.

The gene calls are TRBV7-8 and TRBJ1-1; weak D call: TRBD1 (6 bases). V lost 5 bases to trimming and J lost 4 bases, with 17 bases between them. The CDR3 has 15 amino acids. Germline V gene data show CDR1 as SGHVS and CDR2 as FQNEAQ. The CDR3 DNA is TGTGCCAGCAGCCTGAGGGGGGGTGTAGGCACTGAAGCTTTCTTT. Protein: CASSLRGGVGTEAFF.

The chain links TRBV5-1 to TRBJ2-5; 10 bases are a match to TRBD2. This CDR3 is 16 amino acids long. V was pared by 0 bases and J by 2 bases, with 4 bases of the junction left unmatched. Germline CDR1 reads SGHRS; CDR2 reads YFSETQ. CDR3 sequence (DNA): TGCGCCAGCAGCTTGGCCCCTAGCGGGGGTCAAGAGACCCAGTACTTC. Protein product: CASSLAPSGGQETQYF.

The chain joins TRBV3-1 (or the pseudogene TRBV3-2) to TRBJ1-1, with D unresolved. The CDR3 extends over 13 amino acids. Trimming removed 4 bases at V and 4 bases at J, with 10 bases between. Germline V CDR1 and CDR2: LGHDT, YNNKEL (reference sequence). In nucleotides, the CDR3 is TGTGCCAGCAGCCGAACCGAGGGCACTGAAGCTTTCTTT. This sequence encodes CASSRTEGTEAFF.

This clone occurred a few times. This rearrangement joins TRBV24-1 to TRBJ1-1; tentative D call: TRBD1 (5 bases). CDR1 is KGHDR and CDR2 is SFDVKD in the germline V gene. V lost 4 bases, J lost 7 bases, and 15 bases lay in between. This CDR3 has 14 amino acids. CDR3 nucleotide sequence: TGTGCCACCAGTGACCCGTCCAGGGTGGGTGAAGCTTTCTTT. Its protein is CATSDPSRVGEAFF.

The chain joins TRBV7-2 to TRBJ1-4, with 7 bases fitting TRBD1. Germline-derived CDR1 and CDR2 are SGHTA and FQGNSA. Losses at the gene ends were 5 bases for V and 8 bases for J; bases not matched to a gene: 11. The length of the CDR3 is 15 residues. CDR3 sequence: CASSIGTVNREKLFF. For the CDR3, the DNA is TGTGCCAGCAGCATCGGGACAGTGAACCGCGAAAAACTGTTTTTT.

The V and J genes are TRBV14 and TRBJ2-3; 8 bases align to TRBD2. From germline, CDR1 is SGHDN and CDR2 FVKESK. V was pared by 0 bases and J by 9 bases, with 8 bases of the junction left unmatched. The CDR3 consists of 15 residues. The CDR3 spells CASSQDILREGTQYF. The CDR3, as DNA: TGTGCCAGCAGCCAAGATATTTTACGGGAGGGGACGCAGTATTTT.

The rearrangement joins TRBV5-1 to TRBJ1-2; TRBD1 is a possible D gene (5 bases). Germline V lookup: CDR1 SGHRS, CDR2 YFSETQ. This CDR3 has 13 residues. V was trimmed by 1 base and J by 8 bases, leaving 12 bases between them. The CDR3 loop is CASSLMQGGGYTF. The CDR3 region has the DNA TGCGCCAGCAGCTTGATGCAGGGAGGGGGCTACACCTTC.

The V and J genes are TRBV11-3 and TRBJ2-1, with 13 nucleotides matching TRBD2. The V and J ends lost 4 bases and 10 bases, in that order; junction bases with no gene match: 7. The germline CDR1 and CDR2 sequences are SGHNT and YENEEA. The CDR3 length is 15 residues. The CDR3 spells CASSYPGGLAGEQFF. CDR3 DNA: TGTGCCAGCAGCTACCCTGGGGGACTAGCGGGAGAGCAGTTCTTC.

The rearrangement links TRBV19 to TRBJ2-1; the match to TRBD2 covers 7 bases. V shed 4 bases and J 7 bases; nucleotides not matched to a gene: 10. The germline V gene has CDR1 LNHDA and CDR2 SQIVND (reference sequence). The CDR3 covers 15 residues. As DNA, the CDR3 is TGTGCCAGTAGTAACCTAGCGGTCTCGGGGAATGAGCAGTTCTTC. Amino acids: CASSNLAVSGNEQFF.

The chain links TRBV12-5 to TRBJ2-7; 9 positions agree with TRBD2. V lost 4 bases to trimming and J lost 7 bases; unmatched junction nucleotides: 5. Germline V CDR1 and CDR2: LGHNT, FRNRAP. The CDR3 sequence is 13 residues long. CDR3 sequence: CASGYSGRQEQYV. The CDR3 DNA is TGTGCTAGTGGTTATAGCGGGAGACAAGAGCAGTACGTC.